The 4 T cell receptor beta chains reported below all come from one sample, sequenced in a study of immune cell composition in non-small cell lung cancer. Sequencing was performed with immunoSEQ multiplex PCR; in TCRdb, only in-frame clones are kept and a portion is missing. The table records under 4,000 clones, roughly 70% of them present only once. Material for sequencing was lung tumor tissue. Receptors were obtained from a human donor with non-small cell lung cancer.

This clone turned up a few times. The chain combines TRBV5-6 with TRBJ1-5, with 10 bases matching TRBD1. Germline assignment: CDR1 SGHDT and CDR2 YYEEEE. V lost 3 bases to trimming and J lost 6 bases; unmatched junction nucleotides: 6. The CDR3 is made up of 15 amino acids. CDR3 loop: CASSYRTGGGQPQHF. DNA of the CDR3: TGTGCCAGCAGCTACAGGACAGGGGGTGGTCAGCCCCAGCATTTT.

The chain couples TRBV15 to TRBJ1-2; 8 positions agree with TRBD1. CDR1 is LNHNV, CDR2 YYDKDF, per germline (reference sequence). Trimming removed 3 bases from V and 4 bases from J; junction bases left unmatched: 10. The CDR3 has 16 residues. The CDR3 is CATSSGKTGDSYGYTF. In DNA form, the CDR3 reads TGTGCCACCAGCAGTGGAAAGACAGGGGATTCCTATGGCTACACCTTC.

The chain links TRBV5-5 to TRBJ2-2, with D perhaps TRBD2 (6 bases). CDR1 SGHKS and CDR2 YYEKEE come from the germline V gene (reference sequence). V shed 4 bases and J shed 4 bases, with 17 bases lying between them. This CDR3 is built from 16 residues. The CDR3 bases are TGTGCCAGCAGCCGGGACTTCAGTGGACTCACCGGGGAGCTGTTTTTT. The encoded protein is CASSRDFSGLTGELFF.

V usage is TRBV28 and J usage is TRBJ2-2; D is perhaps TRBD2 (5 bases). This CDR3 is 13 amino acids long. CDR1 and CDR2 from the germline V gene are MDHEN and SYDVKM. Trimming cost V 4 bases and J 5 bases, with 8 bases left between them. The CDR3 spells CASSWRRTGELFF. The CDR3 DNA follows: TGTGCCAGCAGTTGGAGGAGGACCGGGGAGCTGTTTTTT.